Below, 28 T cell receptor beta chains from the same sample are listed, as sequenced in a study of brain T cells in children with intractable seizures. Clones were sequenced by immunoSEQ multiplex PCR, and TCRdb holds only the in-frame ones, with some missing. The sample carries tens of thousands of clones, under 95% recorded once. Sequenced here: peripheral blood, sampled at surgery. Source of these receptors: a boy in the first two years of life with tuberous sclerosis and intractable seizures.

This rearrangement joins TRBV15 to TRBJ2-7; TRBD1 matches 8 bases. Germline V gives CDR1 LNHNV, CDR2 YYDKDF (reference sequence). V lost 3 bases, J lost 5 bases, and 6 bases stayed unmatched. The CDR3 has 14 residues. The CDR3 DNA reads as TGTGCCACCAGCAGTACCGGGACAGGACACGAGCAGTACTTC. It is translated as CATSSTGTGHEQYF.

The rearrangement uses TRBV19 and TRBJ2-6; D ambiguous. The length of the CDR3 is 16 residues. CDR1 and CDR2 from the germline V gene are LNHDA and SQIVND (reference sequence). V lost 7 bases and J lost 0, with 13 bases in between. The CDR3 reads CASTLILGSGANVLTF. In DNA form, the CDR3 reads TGTGCCAGTACTCTAATCTTAGGCTCTGGGGCCAACGTCCTGACTTTC.

The chain uses TRBV30 and TRBJ1-6; 7 nucleotides align to TRBD1. This CDR3 is 13 amino acids long. CDR1 and CDR2 from the germline V gene are GTSNPN and SVGIG (reference sequence). J lost 8 bases, V lost 5 bases, and 6 bases had no gene match. The CDR3 region is CAWEGGQDSPLHF. In nucleotides, the CDR3 is TGTGCCTGGGAAGGGGGCCAGGATTCACCCCTCCACTTT.

The rearrangement joins TRBV5-4 to TRBJ1-1; D call uncertain. This CDR3 comprises 14 residues. Germline V CDR1 and CDR2: SGHNT, YYREEE (reference sequence). The V end lost 4 bases, the J end lost 1 base, and 11 bases lay between the germline ends. The CDR3 sequence: CASSPTGRNTEAFF. The CDR3 nucleotides read TGTGCCAGCAGCCCCACGGGGAGGAACACTGAAGCTTTCTTT.

This clone has only a few counts. V gene TRBV28 combines with J gene TRBJ1-1, with no clear D. CDR1 is MDHEN and CDR2 is SYDVKM in the germline V gene. Trimming removed 2 bases from V and 3 bases from J, with 10 bases in between. The CDR3 loop spans 14 amino acids. Written as DNA, the CDR3 is TGTGCCAGCAGTTTAACCTCGGAGTACACTGAAGCTTTCTTT. Protein product: CASSLTSEYTEAFF.

The chain couples TRBV12-3 or TRBV12-4 to TRBJ2-5; no reliable D call. CDR3 size: 13 residues. With 3 bases removed from V and 2 bases from J, the gap between germline ends came to 7 bases. CDR3 region: CASSLVIQETQYF. The CDR3 DNA sequence: TGTGCCAGCAGTTTGGTTATACAAGAGACCCAGTACTTC.

The chain carries TRBV10-3 and TRBJ1-2; D is unresolved. Germline V gene data show CDR1 as ENHRY and CDR2 as SYGVKD. Trimming pared 6 bases from V and 4 bases from J, leaving 12 bases between. This CDR3 comprises 13 residues. CDR3 bases: TGTGCCATCAGCCTAGAACAGAGCTATGGCTACACCTTC. Residues: CAISLEQSYGYTF.

This clone was observed once. The chain links TRBV6-5 to TRBJ1-4; no definite D call. Trimming took 5 bases from V and 3 from J, leaving 7 bases between them. The CDR3 is made up of 13 amino acids. Germline assignment: CDR1 MNHEY and CDR2 SVGAGI. The CDR3 nucleotides are TGTGCCAGCAGTAGACAAGCTAATGAAAAACTGTTTTTT. Residues: CASSRQANEKLFF.

This chain uses TRBV7-3 with TRBJ1-1; possibly TRBD1 for D (5 bases). The CDR3 length is 15 residues. CDR1 and CDR2 (germline): SGHTA, FQGTGA. V lost 2 bases and J lost 0, with 10 bases in between. The CDR3, as DNA: TGTGCCAGCAGCTTATCAGACAGCCTGAACACTGAAGCTTTCTTT. Its translation: CASSLSDSLNTEAFF. Together with reference TRBV7-3 and TRBJ1-1, the CDR3 gives the full variable domain: GAGVSQTPSNKVTEKGKYVELRCDPISGHTALYWYRQSLGQGPEFLIYFQGTGAADDSGLPNDRFFAVRPEGSVSTLKIQRTERGDSAVYLCASSLSDSLNTEAFFGQGTRLTVV.

This chain links TRBV27 with TRBJ2-5, with 11 bases matching TRBD2. CDR3 length: 15 amino acids. Looked up from germline, CDR1 is MNHEY and CDR2 is SMNVEV (reference sequence). The V gene end was trimmed by 6 bases and the J gene end by 2 bases; junction bases not matched to a gene: 5. The DNA of the CDR3 is TGTGCCAGCAGCGAACTAGCGGGGGAACAAGAGACCCAGTACTTC. It specifies CASSELAGEQETQYF.

The chain recombines TRBV7-2 with TRBJ1-2, with D maybe TRBD1 (5 bases). The CDR3 covers 16 residues. Germline V gene sequence: CDR1 SGHTA, CDR2 FQGNSA. Trimming took 2 bases from V and 4 from J, leaving 17 bases between them. Here the CDR3 DNA reads TGTGCCAGCAGCTTACCCCGGGGGGGTGGGGGCTATGGCTACACCTTC. As protein: CASSLPRGGGGYGYTF.

The CDR3: CASSYSHQNYEQYF. The DNA for the CDR3 is TGTGCCAGCAGTTACTCTCACCAGAACTACGAGCAGTACTTC. This chain connects TRBV6-5 to TRBJ2-7; D not resolved. CDR3 size: 14 residues. V was cut by 0 bases and J by 3 bases, with 9 bases left in between. Germline V CDR1 and CDR2: MNHEY, SVGAGI.

The rearrangement joins TRBV3-1 (or the pseudogene TRBV3-2) to TRBJ2-3, with 9 nucleotides matching TRBD2. The V gene end was trimmed by 0 bases and the J gene end by 2 bases; junction bases not matched to a gene: 6. The CDR3 contains 17 residues. CDR1 is LGHDT and CDR2 is YNNKEL in the germline V gene (reference sequence). In DNA, the CDR3 is TGTGCCAGCAGCCAAGATCGGGCTAGCGGGACCACAGATACGCAGTATTTT. Translation gives CASSQDRASGTTDTQYF.

This chain links TRBV28 with TRBJ1-3, with a weak D call TRBD1 (6 bases). Germline V gene sequence: CDR1 MDHEN, CDR2 SYDVKM. This CDR3 has 14 amino acids. Trimming removed 5 bases from V and 4 bases from J, with 12 bases in between. CDR3 amino acids: CASSPRGRGNTIYF. In DNA, the CDR3 is TGTGCCAGCAGTCCTCGGGGGCGAGGAAACACCATATATTTT.

The V gene is TRBV7-3, the J gene TRBJ2-3; 10 bases agree with TRBD2. The trim removed 5 bases at V and 6 bases at J, leaving 8 bases unmatched. Germline V gives CDR1 SGHTA, CDR2 FQGTGA. CDR3 length: 15 amino acids. The CDR3 loop is CASSTGTSGADTQYF. As DNA, the CDR3 is TGTGCCAGCAGCACCGGAACTAGCGGGGCTGATACGCAGTATTTT.

DNA for the CDR3: TGCGCCAGCAGCCACACCGGGACAGGGGACACTGAAGCTTTCTTT. It is translated as CASSHTGTGDTEAFF. V is TRBV4-1 and J is TRBJ1-1; 10 nucleotides align to TRBD1. In germline, CDR1 is MGHRA, CDR2 YSYEKL. The CDR3 covers 15 residues. Trimming at V came to 3 bases and at J to 3 bases, leaving 4 bases not matched to a gene.

This clone was recorded once. The V call is TRBV10-1, the J call TRBJ2-5, with 9 bases matching TRBD1. CDR1 and CDR2 from the germline V gene are WNHNN and SYGVQD (reference sequence). V shed 0 bases, J shed 5 bases, and the junction held 4 bases outside the gene matches. The CDR3 is 15 residues long. CDR3 residues: CASSESGTGIETQYF. For the CDR3, the DNA is TGCGCCAGCAGTGAGTCTGGGACAGGGATTGAGACCCAGTACTTC.

V gene TRBV5-1 combines with J gene TRBJ1-4; D is uncertain. With 0 bases removed from V and 8 bases from J, the gap between germline ends came to 17 bases. The germline gives CDR1 SGHRS, CDR2 YFSETQ. The CDR3 is made up of 16 amino acids. The CDR3 here is CASSLGGSLQSEKLFF. Here the CDR3 DNA reads TGCGCCAGCAGCTTGGGAGGCTCACTACAGAGCGAAAAACTGTTTTTT.

The chain uses TRBV20-1 and TRBJ2-7; TRBD1 matches at 7 bases. This CDR3 contains 13 residues. Germline V lookup: CDR1 DFQATT, CDR2 SNEGSKA (reference sequence). J lost 5 bases, V lost 3 bases, and 7 bases had no gene match. Here the CDR3 DNA reads TGCAGTGCTAGTCGGGACAGCAGCCACGAGCAGTACTTC. It yields the protein CSASRDSSHEQYF.

The chain carries TRBV7-8 and TRBJ2-7; 11 positions match TRBD2. The CDR3 covers 13 residues. The V segment lost 1 base and the J segment 7 bases; nucleotides outside the gene matches: 0. Germline V gene lookup returns CDR1 SGHVS and CDR2 FQNEAQ. CDR3 amino acids: CASSLGLAGEQYF. The CDR3 region has the DNA TGTGCCAGCAGCTTAGGACTAGCGGGAGAGCAGTACTTC. The full variable domain, in which reference TRBV7-8 and TRBJ2-7 provide the parts outside the CDR3, is GAGVSQSPRYKVAKRGQDVALRCDPISGHVSLFWYQQALGQGPEFLTYFQNEAQLDKSGLPSDRFFAERPEGSVSTLKIQRTQQEDSAVYLCASSLGLAGEQYFGPGTRLTVT.

The chain has TRBV6-6 and TRBJ2-2; 10 nucleotides agree with TRBD1. The CDR3 covers 17 residues. The germline V gene encodes CDR1 MNHNY and CDR2 SVGAGI (reference sequence). J gave up 6 bases and V 5 bases, and 12 bases lay outside the gene matches. The CDR3, as DNA: TGTGCCAGCAGTCCCCCCGGGACAGGGGATTATCCCGGGGAGCTGTTTTTT. Amino acids: CASSPPGTGDYPGELFF.

The rearrangement links TRBV12-3 or TRBV12-4 to TRBJ1-2; 8 bases are a match to TRBD1. There are 13 residues in the CDR3. After removal of 6 bases from V and 4 bases from J, the junction contained 4 bases not matched to a gene. CDR3 nucleotides: TGTGCCAGCAGGAATACAGGGGGCTATGGCTACACCTTC. It codes for CASRNTGGYGYTF.

This chain connects TRBV7-9 to TRBJ2-7; D may be TRBD2 (5 bases). Trimming cost V 5 bases and J 4 bases, with 15 bases left between them. Germline CDR1 is SEHNR and CDR2 is FQNEAQ (reference sequence). There are 14 residues in the CDR3. DNA of the CDR3: TGTGCCAGCAGCCACGGGGTCGCGGGTTACGAGCAGTACTTC. This encodes CASSHGVAGYEQYF.

This chain joins TRBV30 and TRBJ1-5, with TRBD1 as a possible D gene (5 bases). Trimming removed 0 bases from V and 2 bases from J, with 5 bases in between. The CDR3 sequence is 13 residues long. CDR1 is GTSNPN, CDR2 SVGIG, per germline (reference sequence). The CDR3 coding sequence is TGTGCCTGGAGTGTACAGGGCAATCAGCCCCAGCATTTT. This sequence encodes CAWSVQGNQPQHF.

This clone was picked up a small number of times. The V and J genes are TRBV7-3 and TRBJ1-1; TRBD1 matches 8 bases. V gave up 3 bases and J gave up 4 bases; unmatched junction bases: 10. CDR3 length: 16 amino acids. The germline V gene has CDR1 SGHTA and CDR2 FQGTGA. The CDR3 loop is CASSFLDRADGTEAFF. For the CDR3, the DNA is TGTGCCAGCAGCTTCCTGGACAGGGCGGATGGCACTGAAGCTTTCTTT.

V gene TRBV5-4 combines with J gene TRBJ1-2; 8 bases are a match to TRBD1. The CDR3 has 16 amino acids. CDR1 and CDR2 (germline): SGHNT, YYREEE (reference sequence). The ends lost 4 bases at V and 5 bases at J; junction bases unmatched: 13. The CDR3 bases are TGTGCCAGCAGCCTAGCCTCGCAGGGGGCTGGATATGGCTACACCTTC. This encodes CASSLASQGAGYGYTF.

The chain combines TRBV3-1 (or the pseudogene TRBV3-2) with TRBJ2-4; weak D call: TRBD1 (5 bases). V lost 2 bases, J lost 6 bases, and 8 bases lay in between. This CDR3 has 13 amino acids. CDR1 and CDR2 (germline): LGHDT, YNNKEL (reference sequence). CDR3 sequence (DNA): TGTGCCAGCAGCCAATCAGGGATAAACATTCAGTACTTC. Its protein product is CASSQSGINIQYF.

The chain uses TRBV12-3 or TRBV12-4 and TRBJ2-3; D ambiguous. Trimming took off 3 bases at V and 6 bases at J, with 10 bases between the two ends. The length of the CDR3 is 13 residues. CDR3 in amino acids: CASSLVLADTQYF. CDR3 nucleotides: TGTGCCAGCAGTTTGGTGCTGGCGGATACGCAGTATTTT.